A single sample gave rise to the 14 T cell receptor beta chains below, sequenced in a study of T cells in women clearing cervical HPV infection. Using immunoSEQ multiplex PCR, the repertoire was profiled, and TCRdb retains in-frame clones only, with some absent. Its clone listing holds tens of thousands of clones. The sequencing sample was made of blood buffy coat. The receptors come from a woman aged 18-69 years with a cervical HPV16 infection that either progressed to CIN3+ or cleared (not recorded which).

In regard to this clone: The read ends 3 residues shy of where the CDR3 ends; the end is completed using the germline J gene. The V call is TRBV5-6, the J call TRBJ1-3, with D perhaps matching TRBD1 (6 bases). V dropped 4 bases and J dropped 4 bases, with 15 bases sitting between them. Germline assignment: CDR1 SGHDT and CDR2 YYEEEE. The CDR3 covers 15 residues. The sequenced part of the CDR3 DNA is TGTGCCAGCAGCCTACCAGGGGTTTCCGGAAACACC. Encoded protein: CASSLPGVSGNT. From start to end, the CDR3 is CASSLPGVSGNTIYF.

As for this clone: The read gets to within 3 residues of the CDR3 end, and the germline J gene fills in the rest. The rearrangement links TRBV14 to TRBJ2-1, with D unresolved. V was trimmed by 5 bases and J by 7 bases, leaving 24 bases between them. The CDR3 totals 17 residues. Germline lookup yields CDR1 SGHDN and CDR2 FVKESK. CDR3 amino acids: CASSSPIKPGLYNEQFF. Incomplete CDR3 DNA: TGTGCCAGCAGCTCCCCCATTAAGCCCGGGTTATATAATGAG.

A word on this clone: The read halts 3 residues ahead of the CDR3 end, with the missing end drawn from the germline J gene. The chain uses TRBV29-1 and TRBJ2-5; 7 bases are a match to TRBD1. The germline V gene encodes CDR1 SQVTM and CDR2 ANQGSEA. Trimming removed 6 bases from V and 4 bases from J; junction bases left unmatched: 11. There are 14 residues in the CDR3. The covered CDR3 bases are TGCAGCGTAGGTCAAACAGGGGTTCCAGAGACC. It encodes CSVGQTGVPET. The whole CDR3 protein is CSVGQTGVPETQYF.

On this clone itself: The read terminates 3 residues before the CDR3 end, so the remaining end is supplied by the germline J gene. This rearrangement joins TRBV18 to TRBJ2-5; D possibly corresponds to TRBD1 (5 bases). V lost 2 bases to trimming and J lost 4 bases, with 17 bases between them. Germline CDR1 KGHSH, CDR2 LQKENI. This CDR3 region has 16 residues. The covered CDR3 bases are TGTGCCAGCTCACCAGCCGCAAAGGGGTCCCCAGAGACC. Its protein product is CASSPAAKGSPET. The complete CDR3 protein is CASSPAAKGSPETQYF.

The CDR3 reads CASSQTGYNEQFF. The part of the CDR3 DNA that was read is TGTGCCAGCAGCCAAACAGGATACAATGAG. The rearrangement uses TRBV7-2 and TRBJ2-1, with D perhaps TRBD1 (5 bases). The sequence runs out 3 residues before the end of the CDR3; the remainder is reconstructed from the germline J gene. The CDR3 sequence is 13 residues long. Germline CDR1 SGHTA, CDR2 FQGNSA. Trimming removed 5 bases from V and 4 bases from J, with 9 bases in between.

Regarding this clone: The read ends 3 residues shy of where the CDR3 ends; the end is completed using the germline J gene. The chain uses TRBV2 and TRBJ2-6, with 10 bases aligning to TRBD1. The CDR3 is made up of 18 amino acids. Looked up from germline, CDR1 is SNHLY and CDR2 is FYNNEI. V gave up 6 bases and J gave up 0 bases; unmatched junction bases: 8. CDR3 bases read: TGTGCCAGCAGGGGAAGGACAGGGGGTACCTCTGGGGCCAACGTC. Translation gives CASRGRTGGTSGANV. The CDR3 in full is CASRGRTGGTSGANVLTF.

Turning to this clone: The read terminates 3 residues before the CDR3 end, so the remaining end is supplied by the germline J gene. The chain carries TRBV30 and TRBJ2-7; 9 positions match TRBD2. The V gene's germline CDR1 is GTSNPN and CDR2 SVGIG (reference sequence). The CDR3 totals 15 residues. Trimming took 1 base from V and 5 from J; bases not matched to a gene: 9. The part of the CDR3 DNA that was read is TGTGCCTGGAGTGGTAGCGGGGGCCGGGTCGACGAG. Translation: CAWSGSGGRVDE. The whole CDR3 is CAWSGSGGRVDEQYF. Filled out from reference TRBV30 and TRBJ2-7, the complete variable domain reads SQTIHQWPATLVQPVGSPLSLECTVEGTSNPNLYWYRQAAGRGLQLLFYSVGIGQISSEVPQNLSASRPQDRQFILSSKKLLLSDSGFYLCAWSGSGGRVDEQYFGPGTRLTVT.

The DNA read from the CDR3 is TGTGCCAGTAAGAGGTGGCTCATGAACACTGAA. Its protein is CASKRWLMNTE. The whole CDR3 is CASKRWLMNTEAFF. V and J are TRBV19 and TRBJ1-1; D uncertain. The read finishes 3 residues shy of the CDR3 end, and the germline J gene is used to complete it. Trimming shortened V by 7 bases and J by 0 bases, and 12 bases separated the two germline ends. Germline V gives CDR1 LNHDA, CDR2 SQIVND (reference sequence). This CDR3 region has 14 residues.

About this clone itself: Read data end 3 residues before the CDR3 end; the end is taken from the germline J gene. The chain uses TRBV11-3 and TRBJ2-7; tentatively, D is TRBD1 (5 bases). The germline gives CDR1 SGHNT, CDR2 YENEEA. The CDR3 loop spans 15 amino acids. Trimming stripped 5 bases from V and 4 bases from J, with 18 bases between. Here the CDR3 reads CASSPMTAALYEQYF. The covered CDR3 bases are TGTGCCAGCAGCCCCATGACAGCTGCACTTTACGAG.

Concerning this clone itself: The read ends 3 residues before the CDR3 terminus; that terminus is restored from the germline J gene. The gene calls are TRBV19 and TRBJ2-7, with 10 bases aligning to TRBD1. The germline V gene has CDR1 LNHDA and CDR2 SQIVND (reference sequence). The CDR3 is 15 residues long. V shed 9 bases, J shed 2 bases, and the junction held 10 bases outside the gene matches. The CDR3: CARKGQGTATYEQYF. The DNA read from the CDR3 is TGTGCCAGGAAGGGACAGGGGACTGCAACCTACGAG.

Of note for this clone: The DNA ends 3 residues before the CDR3 does, and the rest of the CDR3 is filled in from the germline J gene. The gene calls are TRBV5-8 and TRBJ2-3; a weak D match, TRBD2 (7 bases). The CDR3 length is 14 residues. Germline CDR1 reads SGHTS; CDR2 reads YDEGEE. CDR3 sequence: CASTKGGYLETQYF. CDR3 bases read: TGTGCCAGCACCAAGGGGGGGTATCTAGAGACG.

As regards this clone: The read gets to within 3 residues of the CDR3 end, and the germline J gene fills in the rest. This chain uses TRBV13 with TRBJ2-7; 8 bases align to TRBD1. This CDR3 is built from 16 residues. Germline loops: CDR1 PRHDT, CDR2 FYEKMQ (reference sequence). V was pared by 1 base and J by 3 bases, with 8 bases of the junction left unmatched. CDR3 sequence reads: CASSLERRGRNYEQYF. The CDR3 bases that were read are TGTGCCAGCAGCTTAGAGCGCAGGGGGCGAAACTACGAG.

CDR3 DNA (partial): TGTGCCAGTAGTATAGGTAGCGAAGAGACC. Translation gives CASSIGSEET. The whole CDR3 sequence reads CASSIGSEETQYF. This chain links TRBV19 with TRBJ2-5; D might be TRBD2 (5 bases). The DNA ends 3 residues before the CDR3 does, and the rest of the CDR3 is filled in from the germline J gene. Deletions cut 1 base from V and 3 bases from J, with 6 bases between. This CDR3 contains 13 residues. Germline CDR1 LNHDA, CDR2 SQIVND (reference sequence).

With respect to this clone: The read ends 3 residues early relative to the CDR3; the germline J gene fills the gap. This chain joins TRBV5-1 and TRBJ1-1, with 12 bases that match TRBD1. The trim removed 3 bases at V and 5 bases at J, leaving 8 bases unmatched. Germline V lookup: CDR1 SGHRS, CDR2 YFSETQ. The CDR3 is 16 residues long. This CDR3 is CASSSPGQGARTEAFF. The CDR3 DNA, read in part, is TGCGCCAGCAGCTCCCCGGGACAGGGGGCGCGGACTGAA.